The next 24 T cell receptor beta chains were all read from a single sample in a study of identical twins. TCRdb independently ran MiXCR on the 5' RACE reads; one entry per CDR3 protein. This table holds about 720,000 distinct CDR3 sequences, about 9.4% found once. These sequences were also reported in another study, on yellow fever vaccine responses in identical twins.

The material sequenced was PBMCs. These receptors originate from a woman under 30 in good health.

The rearrangement joins TRBV29-1 to TRBJ2-1; possibly TRBD1 or TRBD2 for D (5 bases each). CDR3 size: 13 residues. With 5 bases removed from V and 6 bases from J, the gap between germline ends came to 14 bases. CDR1 and CDR2 from the germline V gene are SQVTM and ANQGSEA. The CDR3 DNA reads as TGCAGCGTTCTAGAGGGGTTAGCCAATGAGCAGTTCTTC. Its protein product is CSVLEGLANEQFF.

This clonotype was detected many times. The V gene is TRBV4-3, the J gene TRBJ2-7, with D unresolved. Deletions cut 0 bases from V and 3 bases from J, with 9 bases between. This CDR3 is built from 14 residues. In germline, CDR1 is LGHNA, CDR2 YSLEER. CDR3 residues: CASSQDLSGYEQYF. The CDR3 DNA follows: TGCGCCAGCAGCCAAGATTTATCTGGCTACGAGCAGTACTTC.

This chain connects TRBV14 to TRBJ2-7, with D perhaps matching TRBD1 (8 bases). The CDR3 loop spans 14 amino acids. The V gene's germline CDR1 is SGHDN and CDR2 FVKESK. The ends were cut back, 2 bases at V and 6 bases at J, with 14 bases in the middle. The CDR3: CASSQNNRGGEQYF. CDR3 DNA: TGTGCCAGCAGCCAAAACAACAGGGGGGGCGAGCAGTACTTC. The full variable domain, with the rest looked up from reference TRBV14 and TRBJ2-7, is EAGVTQFPSHSVIEKGQTVTLRCDPISGHDNLYWYRRVMGKEIKFLLHFVKESKQDESGMPNNRFLAERTGGTYSTLKVQPAELEDSGVYFCASSQNNRGGEQYFGPGTRLTVT.

The chain recombines TRBV29-1 with TRBJ2-5, with D possibly TRBD2 on 5 matching bases. The CDR3 is 15 residues long. CDR1 is SQVTM and CDR2 is ANQGSEA in the germline V gene. The V gene lost 0 bases and the J gene lost 9 bases, with 20 bases spanning the gap. CDR3 residues: CSVEDWAAGESAQYF. The CDR3 DNA reads TGCAGCGTTGAAGATTGGGCGGCGGGTGAGAGTGCCCAGTACTTC.

This clonotype occurred many times. The chain combines TRBV12-3 or TRBV12-4 with TRBJ1-2; D not resolved. V gave up 5 bases and J gave up 5 bases, with 12 bases separating them. This CDR3 is built from 13 residues. The CDR3 DNA follows: TGTGCCAGCAGTCCCTATCCGGGGTATGGCTACACCTTC. Protein sequence: CASSPYPGYGYTF.

The table lists this clonotype with a few counts. The chain joins TRBV6-2 or TRBV6-3 to TRBJ1-5, with TRBD1 as a possible D gene (5 bases). The CDR3 has 15 amino acids. The V and J ends lost 7 bases and 2 bases respectively, with 15 bases between them. Germline-derived CDR1 and CDR2 are MNHEY and SVGEGT. In DNA, the CDR3 is TGTGCCAGCACCAAGGGGTTCGGGGGCAATCAGCCCCAGCATTTT. It translates to CASTKGFGGNQPQHF.

The V gene is TRBV5-1, the J gene TRBJ2-7; D is tentatively TRBD1 or TRBD2 (5 bases each). In germline, CDR1 is SGHRS, CDR2 YFSETQ. Trimming shortened V by 3 bases and J by 5 bases, and 15 bases separated the two germline ends. The CDR3 spans 14 residues. CDR3 protein: CASSSRTGTHEQYF. As DNA, the CDR3 is TGCGCCAGCAGCTCCCGGACGGGGACCCACGAGCAGTACTTC. Supplemented by reference TRBV5-1 and TRBJ2-7, the full variable domain reads KAGVTQTPRYLIKTRGQQVTLSCSPISGHRSVSWYQQTPGQGLQFLFEYFSETQRNKGNFPGRFSGRQFSNSRSEMNVSTLELGDSALYLCASSSRTGTHEQYFGPGTRLTVT.

The chain has TRBV7-3 and TRBJ2-3; a weak D match, TRBD2 (6 bases). CDR3 length: 17 amino acids. Trimming took off 2 bases at V and 3 bases at J, with 18 bases between the two ends. Germline CDR1 reads SGHTA; CDR2 reads FQGTGA. The CDR3 nucleotides are TGTGCCAGCAGCTTACTCGGGAGCGCTGCTCCTACAGATACGCAGTATTTT. This gives the protein CASSLLGSAAPTDTQYF. Looking up the rest from reference TRBV7-3 and TRBJ2-3 gives the full variable domain: GAGVSQTPSNKVTEKGKYVELRCDPISGHTALYWYRQSLGQGPEFLIYFQGTGAADDSGLPNDRFFAVRPEGSVSTLKIQRTERGDSAVYLCASSLLGSAAPTDTQYFGPGTRLTVL.

This clonotype was seen a few times. CDR3 bases: TGTGCCAGCAGTTACTCAGGGAGATCGACTTTAGGGTCTGCGCAGTATTTT. Translated: CASSYSGRSTLGSAQYF. The gene calls are TRBV6-2 or TRBV6-3 and TRBJ2-3, with a weak D call TRBD2 (5 bases). CDR3 length: 17 amino acids. Germline CDR1 MNHEY, CDR2 SVGEGT. V was clipped by 0 bases and J by 10 bases, with 23 bases between them.

The rearrangement uses TRBV3-1 and TRBJ1-5; 8 bases line up with TRBD1. CDR1 is LGHDT and CDR2 is YNNKEL in the germline V gene (reference sequence). Unmatched junction bases numbered 3, after V lost 0 bases and J lost 5 bases. CDR3 length: 15 residues. CDR3 nucleotides: TGTGCCAGCAGCCAAGATCCACAGGGGGATCAGCCCCAGCATTTT. The encoded protein is CASSQDPQGDQPQHF.

The table lists this clonotype with a few counts. The chain carries TRBV12-3 or TRBV12-4 and TRBJ2-6; D is ambiguous. The CDR3 sequence is 15 residues long. Trimming took 5 bases from V and 0 from J, leaving 8 bases between them. In DNA, the CDR3 is TGTGCCAGCAGTCAAAGCAGCTCTGGGGCCAACGTCCTGACTTTC. Protein: CASSQSSSGANVLTF.

Regarding this clonotype: Mismatch with germline at one junction end may stem from a read error. The V and J genes are TRBV10-3 and TRBJ2-3; 13 bases line up with TRBD2. CDR3 length: 18 residues. The germline CDR1 and CDR2 sequences are ENHRY and SYGVKD. The CDR3 coding sequence is TGTACCATCAGCTCTCGACTAGCGGGGGGCCCTCCCACAGATACGCAGTATTTT. Protein sequence: CTISSRLAGGPPTDTQYF.

The chain links TRBV6-2 or TRBV6-3 to TRBJ2-7, with D perhaps matching TRBD1 or TRBD2 (5 bases each). Germline CDR1 MNHEY, CDR2 SVGEGT. Between the trimmed V and J ends, which lost 4 bases and 2 bases, there was a span of 18 bases. This CDR3 spans 16 amino acids. The CDR3 DNA follows: TGTGCCAGCAGTTTTCCGGGACGTACTTTGGCCTACGAGCAGTACTTC. This translates into CASSFPGRTLAYEQYF.

At least ten counts were recorded for this clonotype. The chain joins TRBV5-6 to TRBJ2-3; D ambiguous. The CDR3 sequence is 15 residues long. Trimming left V 0 bases short and J 6 bases short, with 14 bases between. Per the germline V gene, CDR1 is SGHDT and CDR2 is YYEEEE. The CDR3 DNA sequence: TGTGCCAGCAGCTTGGGCCGACAACGGATGGATACGCAGTATTTT. It yields the protein CASSLGRQRMDTQYF. Together with reference TRBV5-6 and TRBJ2-3, the CDR3 gives the full variable domain: DAGVTQSPTHLIKTRGQQVTLRCSPKSGHDTVSWYQQALGQGPQFIFQYYEEEERQRGNFPDRFSGHQFPNYSSELNVNALLLGDSALYLCASSLGRQRMDTQYFGPGTRLTVL.

This clonotype has ten or more counts. The rearrangement links TRBV29-1 to TRBJ1-6, with 7 bases lining up with TRBD1. The CDR3 contains 13 residues. With V trimmed by 7 bases and J by 6 bases, 6 bases remained unmatched. Germline V gives CDR1 SQVTM, CDR2 ANQGSEA. Here the CDR3 DNA reads TGCAGCGCCACGACAGGGCCTAATTCACCCCTCCACTTT. Its translation is CSATTGPNSPLHF.

This chain joins TRBV7-9 and TRBJ2-3; D is uncertain. This CDR3 has 13 amino acids. Germline CDR1 reads SEHNR; CDR2 reads FQNEAQ (reference sequence). V was shortened by 6 bases and J by 0 bases, with 7 bases between the two germline ends. CDR3 in amino acids: CASRLSSTDTQYF. As DNA, the CDR3 is TGTGCCAGCAGATTATCCAGCACAGATACGCAGTATTTT.

The chain recombines TRBV20-1 with TRBJ2-1; D is unresolved. The CDR3 consists of 13 residues. Germline V gene lookup returns CDR1 DFQATT and CDR2 SNEGSKA (reference sequence). V lost 8 bases, J lost 0 bases, and 11 bases lay in between. The CDR3 region has the DNA TGCAGTACGTATTCAAGCTCCTACAATGAGCAGTTCTTC. Its translation is CSTYSSSYNEQFF.

This chain uses TRBV6-5 with TRBJ2-1; 7 nucleotides line up with TRBD2. In germline, CDR1 is MNHEY, CDR2 SVGAGI. The J segment lost 4 bases and the V segment lost 0 bases, leaving 6 bases of the junction unmatched. This CDR3 is built from 16 residues. The CDR3 DNA sequence: TGTGCCAGCAGTTACTCTGAGGGAGGGCCTTACAATGAGCAGTTCTTC. It specifies CASSYSEGGPYNEQFF.

V usage is TRBV5-1 and J usage is TRBJ2-1; 11 bases agree with TRBD2. The junction had 9 bases not matched to a gene; V was cut back by 4 bases and J by 6 bases. CDR3 length: 16 residues. Germline V gene lookup returns CDR1 SGHRS and CDR2 YFSETQ. The CDR3 nucleotides are TGCGCCAGCAGCGTCTTACTAGCGGGAGCTGGCAATGAGCAGTTCTTC. It is translated as CASSVLLAGAGNEQFF.

This clonotype was seen only a few times. This chain connects TRBV21-1 to TRBJ2-1; the D call in the table, TRBD2, was not verified against the DNA. TRBV21-1 is assigned pseudogene status. This CDR3 spans 14 amino acids. CDR3 DNA: TGTGCCAGCAGAGCCGGGACTGGCTGGGGTGAGCAGTTCTTC. Translation: CASRAGTGWGEQFF.

This rearrangement joins TRBV7-9 to TRBJ2-1; 7 bases map to TRBD1. With 5 bases clipped from V and 5 bases from J, the junction kept 6 bases outside the gene matches. This CDR3 spans 14 amino acids. Germline-derived CDR1 and CDR2 are SEHNR and FQNEAQ (reference sequence). The CDR3 loop reads CASSAPGQDNEQFF. The CDR3 DNA reads TGTGCCAGCAGCGCTCCCGGACAGGACAATGAGCAGTTCTTC.

J is TRBJ2-2 and V is TRBV10-3; D is ambiguous. From germline, CDR1 is ENHRY and CDR2 SYGVKD. Trimming removed 4 bases at V and 6 bases at J, with 9 bases between. The CDR3 has 13 residues. The CDR3 is CAISATRAGELFF. DNA of the CDR3: TGTGCCATCAGTGCAACCCGGGCCGGGGAGCTGTTTTTT.

The V and J genes are TRBV29-1 and TRBJ1-2; D remains ambiguous. Germline CDR1 SQVTM, CDR2 ANQGSEA. The CDR3 runs 12 residues. V lost 5 bases to trimming and J lost 4 bases, with 11 bases between them. CDR3 bases: TGCAGCGTTCCGCCGGGCCTCTATGGCTACACCTTC. It encodes CSVPPGLYGYTF.

The chain is built from TRBV7-9 and TRBJ2-5, with TRBD2 matching over 10 bases. The CDR3 covers 17 residues. Germline assignment: CDR1 SEHNR and CDR2 FQNEAQ (reference sequence). The V and J ends lost 4 bases and 4 bases, in that order; junction bases with no gene match: 12. The CDR3 protein is CASSSSSGGPLRETQYF. The CDR3 nucleotides read TGTGCCAGCAGCTCATCTAGCGGGGGACCTCTCCGAGAGACCCAGTACTTC.